This entry lists 17 T cell receptor beta chains sequenced from one sample in a study of Graves' ophthalmopathy and Graves' hyperthyroidism. RNA transcripts were the source from which TCR beta CDR3 regions were amplified. RT-PCR was first run with HTBI primers, then multiplex PCR in a second round. In TCRdb, the multiplex PCR reads were re-called with MiXCR into one record per CDR3 protein. Of 560,000 or so distinct CDR3 sequences listed, just under 40% were seen once; the top ten hold around 4.6%. Sequenced material: peripheral blood or thyroid tissue (not recorded which). Receptor source: an adult man with Graves' hyperthyroidism.

The chain combines TRBV5-4 with TRBJ2-5; D possibly corresponds to TRBD1 (6 bases). Germline CDR1 reads SGHNT; CDR2 reads YYREEE (reference sequence). This CDR3 has 15 amino acids. Trimming cost V 0 bases and J 1 base, with 10 bases left between them. This CDR3 reads CASSLVGTPQETQYF. The CDR3 nucleotides read TGTGCCAGCAGCTTGGTAGGGACACCCCAAGAGACCCAGTACTTC. Together with reference TRBV5-4 and TRBJ2-5, the CDR3 gives the full variable domain: ETGVTQSPTHLIKTRGQQVTLRCSSQSGHNTVSWYQQALGQGPQFIFQYYREEENGRGNFPPRFSGLQFPNYSSELNVNALELDDSALYLCASSLVGTPQETQYFGPGTRLLVL.

This clonotype was counted at least ten times. This chain connects TRBV11-2 to TRBJ1-6; perhaps TRBD1 as D (6 bases). This CDR3 has 15 residues. Germline lookup yields CDR1 SGHAT and CDR2 FQNNGV. The V end was cut by 5 bases, the J end by 7 bases, with 15 bases between. CDR3 sequence (DNA): TGTGCCAGCAGCCTCATGGACAGCCCCAATTCACCCCTCCACTTT. Translating gives CASSLMDSPNSPLHF.

This clonotype showed up many times. The V call is TRBV3-1, the J call TRBJ1-1; 9 bases map to TRBD1. Per the germline V gene, CDR1 is LGHDT and CDR2 is YNNKEL (reference sequence). This CDR3 region has 14 residues. The V segment lost 11 bases and the J segment 1 base; nucleotides outside the gene matches: 8. The CDR3 sequence: CAALDRGTNTEAFF. Written as DNA, the CDR3 is TGTGCCGCGTTGGACAGGGGTACGAACACTGAAGCTTTCTTT.

This clonotype came up many times. One junction end disagrees with the germline gene, perhaps due to a read error. J is TRBJ1-6 and V is TRBV2, with unresolved D. The CDR3 extends over 14 amino acids. Germline V gene lookup returns CDR1 SNHLY and CDR2 FYNNEI. The CDR3 bases are TGTGCCAGCAGAGAAGGACCTTACCATTCACCCCTCCACTTT. It is translated as CASREGPYHSPLHF.

V gene TRBV20-1 combines with J gene TRBJ2-5; 7 positions agree with TRBD2. J gave up 2 bases and V 4 bases, and 4 bases lay outside the gene matches. Per germline, CDR1 DFQATT and CDR2 SNEGSKA (reference sequence). This CDR3 spans 13 amino acids. CDR3: CSAMRAGQETQYF. In nucleotides, the CDR3 is TGCAGTGCTATGAGAGCGGGACAAGAGACCCAGTACTTC.

Worth noting for this clonotype: The conserved final phenylalanine or tryptophan is absent from the CDR3, which likely points to a read error. It is unclear where the CDR3 begins or ends on the DNA, so no DNA is shown, and the CDR3 is as TCRdb lists it. This chain's CDR3 is CASSLDGQVEHRGAVV. The V call is TRBV7-9, the J call TRBJ2-2; no DNA check was done on the table's D call, TRBD1. Per germline, CDR1 SEHNR and CDR2 FQNEAQ (reference sequence). From its first to its last residue, the CDR3 has 16 amino acids.

This rearrangement joins TRBV7-3 to TRBJ2-7; perhaps TRBD2 as D (6 bases). Germline V lookup: CDR1 SGHTA, CDR2 FQGTGA. The V and J ends lost 4 bases and 1 base respectively, with 26 bases between them. This CDR3 spans 19 amino acids. The CDR3 bases are TGTGCCAGCAGCTCGCTCGATTTAGACGGGAGCTCCCCTTCCTACGAGCAGTACTTC. Translated: CASSSLDLDGSSPSYEQYF.

This clonotype was picked up many times. Mismatch with germline at one junction end may stem from a read error. The rearrangement links TRBV19 to TRBJ1-1; D call uncertain. CDR3 length equals 15 residues. CDR1 and CDR2 (germline): LNHDA, SQIVND (reference sequence). CDR3 bases: TGTGCCAGTAGTATACGGACTGAGAGGAACGCTGAAGCTTTCTTT. Protein sequence: CASSIRTERNAEAFF.

The rearrangement uses TRBV7-9 and TRBJ2-7; 9 bases align to TRBD1. This CDR3 spans 18 amino acids. Germline loops: CDR1 SEHNR, CDR2 FQNEAQ (reference sequence). The J segment lost 6 bases and the V segment lost 8 bases, leaving 23 bases of the junction unmatched. The CDR3 DNA reads TGTGCCAGCTCACCACTCTTGTCAACCGGGACAGGGAGTAGCGAGCAGTACTTC. Encoded protein: CASSPLLSTGTGSSEQYF.

In its sample, this clonotype was seen once. With a much larger clone just one base away, this may be a read error. The V and J genes are TRBV5-1 and TRBJ2-7; D is tentatively TRBD1 or TRBD2 (5 bases each). With 7 bases removed from V and 6 bases from J, the gap between germline ends came to 23 bases. This CDR3 is built from 15 residues. CDR1 SGHRS and CDR2 YFSETQ come from the germline V gene. CDR3 loop: CASGGYSGPPSEQYF. As DNA, the CDR3 is TGCGCCAGCGGCGGATATTCGGGACCACCCTCCGAGCAGTACTTC.

With regard to this clonotype: A junction end diverges from the germline sequence, so it may reflect a read error. The chain links TRBV2 to TRBJ1-1; perhaps TRBD1 as D (5 bases). Germline lookup yields CDR1 SNHLY and CDR2 FYNNEI. CDR3 length: 17 amino acids. The CDR3: CAGSVLGFGTESTEAFF. The CDR3 coding sequence is TGTGCCGGCAGTGTGCTGGGTTTTGGGACTGAGAGCACTGAAGCTTTCTTT.

This clonotype was recorded a few times. The chain links TRBV12-3 or TRBV12-4 to TRBJ1-2, with unresolved D. The germline V and J ends were trimmed by 2 bases and 8 bases, with 9 bases remaining between them. The CDR3 spans 12 residues. In DNA form, the CDR3 reads TGTGCCAGCAGTTTAACCCAGGCGGGCTACACCTTC. Its protein product is CASSLTQAGYTF.

This clonotype was observed many times. V usage is TRBV29-1 and J usage is TRBJ2-5; 7 bases are a match to TRBD2. This CDR3 contains 13 residues. V lost 6 bases to trimming and J lost 5 bases; unmatched junction nucleotides: 9. CDR1 is SQVTM, CDR2 ANQGSEA, per germline. This CDR3 is CSVEEGRAETQYF. CDR3 nucleotides: TGCAGCGTCGAGGAAGGGAGGGCGGAGACCCAGTACTTC.

The chain employs TRBV6-5 and TRBJ1-1; D is uncertain. The CDR3 is made up of 12 amino acids. Trimming removed 6 bases from V and 5 bases from J, with 10 bases in between. CDR1 MNHEY and CDR2 SVGAGI come from the germline V gene. This CDR3 reads CASRPTRTEAFF. The CDR3 DNA follows: TGTGCCAGCAGGCCGACCAGGACTGAAGCTTTCTTT.

In its sample, this clonotype was seen many times. This chain joins TRBV29-1 and TRBJ1-1; D is ambiguous. The CDR3 runs to 13 residues. Trimming pared 4 bases from V and 3 bases from J, leaving 12 bases between. The germline gives CDR1 SQVTM, CDR2 ANQGSEA. The CDR3 DNA follows: TGCAGCGTTGCATCCTTCCTGGACACTGAAGCTTTCTTT. It is translated as CSVASFLDTEAFF.

On this clonotype itself: A read error may explain this, as a much larger clone is one base away. Lacking the conserved final phenylalanine or tryptophan, this CDR3 likely reflects a read error. The CDR3 spells CASSLSPSGVQETQYS. DNA of the CDR3: TGTGCCAGCAGCTTATCCCCTAGCGGGGTCCAAGAGACCCAGTACTCC. The rearrangement joins TRBV7-2 to TRBJ2-5; TRBD2 aligns across 9 bases. Trimming cost V 2 bases and J 1 base; bases outside gene matches: 5. CDR3 length: 16 amino acids. Germline assignment: CDR1 SGHTA and CDR2 FQGNSA.

The V call is TRBV20-1, the J call TRBJ2-6; no firm D call. V lost 5 bases to trimming and J lost 2 bases, with 16 bases between them. CDR3 size: 16 residues. CDR1 and CDR2 (germline): DFQATT, SNEGSKA (reference sequence). The CDR3 reads CSAPRHAAPGANVLTF. The CDR3 bases are TGCAGTGCTCCCAGGCACGCGGCTCCTGGGGCCAACGTCCTGACTTTC.